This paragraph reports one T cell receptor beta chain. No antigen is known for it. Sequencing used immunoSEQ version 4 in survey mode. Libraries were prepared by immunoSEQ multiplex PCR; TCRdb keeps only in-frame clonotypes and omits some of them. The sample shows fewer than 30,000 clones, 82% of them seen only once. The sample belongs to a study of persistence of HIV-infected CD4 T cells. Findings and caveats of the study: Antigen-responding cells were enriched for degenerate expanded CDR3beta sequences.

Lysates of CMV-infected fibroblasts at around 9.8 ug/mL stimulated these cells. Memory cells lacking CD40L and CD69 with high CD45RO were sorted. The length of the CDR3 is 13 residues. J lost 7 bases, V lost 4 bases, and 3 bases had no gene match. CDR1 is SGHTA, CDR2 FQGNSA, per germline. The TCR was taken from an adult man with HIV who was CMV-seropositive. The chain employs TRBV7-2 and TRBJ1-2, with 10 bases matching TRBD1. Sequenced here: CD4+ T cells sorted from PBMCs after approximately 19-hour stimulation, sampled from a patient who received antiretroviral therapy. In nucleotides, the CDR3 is TGTGCCAGCAGCTCGACAGGGGGCGTTGGCTACACCTTC. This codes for CASSSTGGVGYTF.